This T cell receptor beta chain stems from a study of T cell responses to AZD1222 COVID-19 vaccine. Looking at the study overall: Whether given at about 4 or about 12 weeks, second doses were pooled. Study-level results: White British donors predominated, females outnumbered males, and clonal diversity was possibly underestimated. There were repertoire samples only from the period after the peak T cell response. Only a handful of AZD1222 recipients were seropositive at baseline.

Notes on this clone: Its cognate antigen is unknown.

V was clipped by 3 bases and J by 7 bases; unmatched bases: 18. Germline V lookup: CDR1 MDHEN, CDR2 SYDVKM. This CDR3 is 19 amino acids long. Some clones are missing from TCRdb's copy, which holds only in-frame ones; the method was immunoSEQ multiplex PCR. The sample holds under 140,000 clones; about four fifths are singletons and the top ten take about 4.5%. This receptor was identified in an adult in good health. This sample comprised peripheral blood, obtained on day 0 of AZD1222 vaccination. This chain connects TRBV28 to TRBJ1-6, with 7 bases that match TRBD1. This CDR3 is CASSFLGGRGRFRNSPLHF. CDR3 bases: TGTGCCAGCAGTTTTCTAGGGGGGAGGGGGCGGTTCAGGAATTCACCCCTCCACTTT.